This T cell receptor beta chain was profiled in a study of OX40 agonist ivuxolimab in advanced cancers. For the study at large: The study enrolled dose-escalation patients with hepatocellular carcinoma, melanoma, renal cell or head and neck cancer. Study results and caveats: There were, on average, more expanded clones in CD8+ T cells than in CD4+. There was clonal expansion of CD4+ and CD8+ blood T cells by week 6 at 0.1 to 3.0 mg/kg.

The V gene lost 3 bases and the J gene lost 3 bases, with 14 bases spanning the gap. The CDR3 runs 15 residues. Germline CDR1 is SGHVS and CDR2 is FNYEAQ. Produced via immunoSEQ multiplex PCR; TCRdb's table is partial and in-frame only. Of about 38,000 clones in the sample, about 90% are singletons; the top ten hold approximately 9.6%. For this clone: Its target is not known.

This chain uses TRBV7-6 with TRBJ1-1; no clear D. The sample here was CD4+ or CD8+ T cells sorted from blood, taken in a trial of the OX40 agonist ivuxolimab. This TCR came from an adult with an advanced solid tumor such as melanoma, head and neck, liver or kidney cancer. The CDR3 nucleotides read TGTGCCAGCAGCTTTACGGCATTGGGGTACACTGAAGCTTTCTTT. This translates into CASSFTALGYTEAFF.